This T cell receptor (beta chain) is drawn from a study of T cells in tumors after PD-1 blockade (dated by TCRdb to between 2017 and 2020). Looking at the study overall: Patients were excluded if they had prior checkpoint blockade, use of systemic immunosuppressants, or recent radiotherapy or other anti-cancer therapy within 4 weeks. Paired single-cell RNA and TCR sequencing was done in the study on site-matched tumors from patients with BCC or SCC, both before and after anti-PD-1 therapy. Some patients also continued taking vismodegib 150 mg daily during anti-PD-1 treatment. On average, peripheral blood samples had 120,000 or so TCR templates (range roughly 21,000-257,772) and about 35,000 unique clonotypes. RECIST version 1.1 was used to evaluate clinical response. Treatment consisted of either cemiplimab 350 mg every 2 weeks or pembrolizumab 200 mg every 3 weeks. To compare clonotypes in blood and tumor, bulk TCR sequencing was done on 10 to 11 peripheral blood samples taken from roughly 5 patients.

The immunoSEQ platform was used to carry out deep TCRbeta sequencing. The original pipeline was this. Only productive rearrangements were exported from the immunoSEQ Analyzer for further analysis. T cell phenotypes were assigned to bulk TCRbeta clonotypes by matching to single-cell RNA+TCR-seq clones sharing the same TCRbeta sequence. Using bulk TCR sequencing data, clone enrichment in tumor was calculated by dividing a clone's tumor frequency by the same clone's PBMC frequency. TCRs were grouped by GLIPH into specificity groups, defined as clusters of distinct TCRs likely recognizing common antigens via shared CDR3 motifs. The immuneACCESS repertoire file appears here via TCRdb, limited to in-frame rearrangements. These files lack a portion of the clones; in checked studies, under half of the deficit traces to unresolved V genes, and the cause of the others is not known. That table furnishes V, J and clone size, whereas the DNA furnished D and trimming. Within this sample are 60,000 or so clones, with about four fifths of them counted one time only. The ten most abundant clones make up 13% of the sample.

CDR3 length: 15 amino acids, cysteine to phenylalanine. The DNA shown is the 45-base CDR3, in frame from base 1. From a lookup of the germline V gene, CDR1 and CDR2 are SNHLY and FYNNEI. V and J lose 10 bases and 1 base, and a span of 18 bases separates them. This clone was counted a few times. This receptor's antigen is unknown. Within one base of it there is no much larger clone, and no base qualities were kept. Overall study outcomes, separate from this receptor: About 41% of tumor TCR clonotypes were detected in blood, and some novel exhausted tumor clones were observed in pre-treatment blood, which was taken as suggesting peripheral recruitment. Where the novel T cell clones came from was not determined, and possible sources could include lymphoid organs or rare unexpanded clones inside the tumor or in the tumor periphery.

The label giving this sample's time point can be read as: before anti-PD-1 therapy. For bulk TCRbeta sequencing, genomic DNA was extracted from tumor biopsies or peripheral blood, and input amounts ranged from about 616 ng to 6,500 ng. Histologically proven advanced or metastatic basal or squamous cell carcinoma was present in all patients, all of whom were poor candidates for surgical resection. The basal cell carcinoma cohort comprised 10 or so patients, of whom roughly eight had bulk tumor TCR sequencing. Recombination joined TRBV2 with TRBJ2-3, and the D gene may be TRBD1, 6 bases matching. The TCR comes from a human donor with basal cell carcinoma. The material sequenced was PBMCs, taken before anti-PD-1 treatment. The DNA sequence is as follows: TGTGCCACAAGGGGGACCACCCTTGGCACAGATACGCAGTATTTT. Its protein product is CATRGTTLGTDTQYF.